The rows below give T cell receptor beta chains drawn from one sample of a study of blood T cell repertoires in COVID-19. The protocol was immunoSEQ multiplex PCR, while the TCRdb copy is restricted to in-frame clones and leaves out a portion. The data contain under 200,000 clones, 88% of them singletons. Sequencing used peripheral blood. The receptors originated from a man in his forties or fifties with active or convalescent COVID-19. Each CDR3 is given with its conserved first and last residue. The D gene is left open where the match is weak. Only some rows state a clone size, as once, few, many or a class for expanded clones.

abundance: many; v_gene: TRBV28; j_gene: TRBJ1-2; d_gene: NA; CDR3aa: CASSLENRDGYTF; CDR3nt: TGTGCCAGCAGCCTAGAGAACAGGGATGGCTACACCTTC
abundance: once; v_gene: TRBV28; j_gene: TRBJ2-1; d_gene: TRBD2; CDR3aa: CASSYQTSGGYNEQFF; CDR3nt: TGTGCCAGCAGCTACCAGACTAGCGGGGGATACAATGAGCAGTTCTTC
abundance: NA; v_gene: TRBV28; j_gene: TRBJ1-3; d_gene: TRBD1; CDR3aa: CASSENDRDSGNTIYF; CDR3nt: TGTGCCAGCAGTGAAAATGACAGGGATTCTGGAAACACCATATATTTT
abundance: NA; v_gene: TRBV29-1; j_gene: TRBJ1-1; d_gene: NA; CDR3aa: CSVEQGLGSTEAFF; CDR3nt: TGCAGCGTTGAACAGGGTCTGGGCAGCACTGAAGCTTTCTTT
abundance: NA; v_gene: TRBV7-9; j_gene: TRBJ2-6; d_gene: NA; CDR3aa: CASSARGGSSGANVLTF; CDR3nt: TGTGCCAGCAGCGCAAGGGGAGGTTCCTCTGGGGCCAACGTCCTGACTTTC
abundance: NA; v_gene: TRBV3-1/TRBV3-2; j_gene: TRBJ2-1; d_gene: TRBD2; CDR3aa: CASSQVASGYNEQFF; CDR3nt: TGTGCCAGCAGCCAGGTGGCTAGCGGCTACAATGAGCAGTTCTTC
abundance: once; v_gene: TRBV20-1; j_gene: TRBJ1-1; d_gene: TRBD1; CDR3aa: CSASENRGLLTEAFF; CDR3nt: TGCAGTGCTAGTGAAAACAGGGGTCTCCTAACTGAAGCTTTCTTT
abundance: NA; v_gene: TRBV5-1; j_gene: TRBJ2-4; d_gene: TRBD2; CDR3aa: CASSLRTSGGASSKNIQYF; CDR3nt: TGCGCCAGCAGCTTAAGGACTAGCGGGGGGGCCTCTTCCAAAAACATTCAGTACTTC
abundance: NA; v_gene: TRBV10-3; j_gene: TRBJ1-5; d_gene: NA; CDR3aa: CAIRGDSNQPQHF; CDR3nt: TGTGCCATCAGAGGAGATAGCAATCAGCCCCAGCATTTT
abundance: NA; v_gene: TRBV25-1; j_gene: TRBJ1-2; d_gene: TRBD1; CDR3aa: CASSLTGGLRGYTF; CDR3nt: TGTGCCAGCAGTTTGACAGGGGGACTAAGGGGCTACACCTTC
abundance: NA; v_gene: TRBV5-1; j_gene: TRBJ2-7; d_gene: NA; CDR3aa: CASSLIRSVSPYEQYF; CDR3nt: TGCGCCAGCAGCTTGATCCGGAGTGTTTCCCCCTACGAGCAGTACTTC
abundance: NA; v_gene: TRBV29-1; j_gene: TRBJ2-3; d_gene: TRBD2; CDR3aa: CSVASGSSTDTQYF; CDR3nt: TGCAGCGTCGCTAGCGGATCTAGCACAGATACGCAGTATTTT
abundance: NA; v_gene: TRBV6-5; j_gene: TRBJ1-1; d_gene: NA; CDR3aa: CASSLAGVAFF; CDR3nt: TGTGCCAGCAGTCTGGCCGGGGTGGCTTTCTTT
abundance: NA; v_gene: TRBV4-1; j_gene: TRBJ2-1; d_gene: TRBD2; CDR3aa: CASSQGLAGKGNEQFF; CDR3nt: TGCGCCAGCAGCCAAGGACTAGCGGGCAAGGGGAATGAGCAGTTCTTC
abundance: NA; v_gene: TRBV30; j_gene: TRBJ1-1; d_gene: NA; CDR3aa: CAWGRMNTEAFF; CDR3nt: TGTGCCTGGGGGCGGATGAACACTGAAGCTTTCTTT
abundance: NA; v_gene: TRBV4-2; j_gene: TRBJ2-3; d_gene: NA; CDR3aa: CASSQVRGTSTDTQYF; CDR3nt: TGTGCCAGCAGCCAAGTTAGGGGAACTAGCACAGATACGCAGTATTTT
abundance: NA; v_gene: TRBV6-5; j_gene: TRBJ1-3; d_gene: NA; CDR3aa: CASRRTVGSGNTIYF; CDR3nt: TGTGCTAGCAGGAGGACAGTTGGGTCTGGAAACACCATATATTTT
abundance: NA; v_gene: TRBV2; j_gene: TRBJ1-2; d_gene: NA; CDR3aa: CASSEQASSNYGYTF; CDR3nt: TGTGCCAGCAGTGAACAGGCCAGCTCGAACTATGGCTACACCTTC
abundance: many; v_gene: TRBV4-3; j_gene: TRBJ1-2; d_gene: NA; CDR3aa: CASSQDLQNQLANYGYTF; CDR3nt: TGCGCCAGCAGCCAAGATTTACAGAACCAACTAGCTAACTATGGCTACACCTTC
abundance: NA; v_gene: TRBV6-5; j_gene: TRBJ1-1; d_gene: NA; CDR3aa: CASSTEWEGHTEAFF; CDR3nt: TGTGCCAGCAGCACCGAATGGGAGGGGCACACTGAAGCTTTCTTT
abundance: NA; v_gene: TRBV19; j_gene: TRBJ2-1; d_gene: TRBD1; CDR3aa: CASSRVPGTGLWDEQFF; CDR3nt: TGTGCCAGTAGTAGAGTGCCCGGGACAGGGTTATGGGATGAGCAGTTCTTC
abundance: NA; v_gene: TRBV27; j_gene: TRBJ1-5; d_gene: NA; CDR3aa: CASSYQGSNQPQHF; CDR3nt: TGTGCCAGCAGTTACCAGGGCAGCAATCAGCCCCAGCATTTT
abundance: NA; v_gene: TRBV5-1; j_gene: TRBJ1-2; d_gene: TRBD1; CDR3aa: CASSSTTGSYGYTF; CDR3nt: TGCGCCAGCAGCTCGACGACAGGGTCCTATGGCTACACCTTC
abundance: NA; v_gene: TRBV21-1; j_gene: TRBJ1-5; d_gene: NA; CDR3aa: CASSKEDRARQPQHF; CDR3nt: TGTGCCAGCAGCAAAGAGGACAGGGCCCGTCAGCCCCAGCATTTT
abundance: NA; v_gene: TRBV4-2; j_gene: TRBJ2-1; d_gene: TRBD2; CDR3aa: CASSRRTSGGPNNEQFF; CDR3nt: TGTGCCAGCAGCCGTCGGACTAGCGGGGGGCCCAATAATGAGCAGTTCTTC
abundance: NA; v_gene: TRBV5-1; j_gene: TRBJ1-4; d_gene: NA; CDR3aa: CASSLGTRGIFEKLFF; CDR3nt: TGCGCCAGCAGCTTGGGGACCAGGGGTATTTTTGAAAAACTGTTTTTT
abundance: NA; v_gene: TRBV27; j_gene: TRBJ2-7; d_gene: TRBD1; CDR3aa: CASSLDRGREQYF; CDR3nt: TGTGCCAGCAGCTTGGACAGGGGGCGCGAGCAGTACTTC
abundance: NA; v_gene: TRBV19; j_gene: TRBJ2-2; d_gene: TRBD1; CDR3aa: CASSITGGANTGELFF; CDR3nt: TGTGCCAGTAGTATTACAGGGGGCGCGAACACCGGGGAGCTGTTTTTT
abundance: once; v_gene: TRBV24-1; j_gene: TRBJ2-2; d_gene: NA; CDR3aa: CATSDLPQGSFSDTGELFF; CDR3nt: TGTGCCACCAGTGATTTGCCCCAGGGTTCCTTTTCCGACACCGGGGAGCTGTTTTTT
abundance: once; v_gene: TRBV7-2; j_gene: TRBJ1-1; d_gene: NA; CDR3aa: CASSFTYMNTEAFF; CDR3nt: TGTGCCAGCAGCTTCACGTACATGAACACTGAAGCTTTCTTT
abundance: once; v_gene: TRBV7-9; j_gene: TRBJ2-2; d_gene: NA; CDR3aa: CASSFGGTPGLSGELFF; CDR3nt: TGTGCCAGCAGCTTTGGAGGGACCCCGGGGTTGTCCGGGGAGCTGTTTTTT